Listed below are T cell receptor beta chains from one sample, sequenced in a study of cytomegalovirus exposure and HLA in healthy donors. This table comes from immunoSEQ multiplex PCR, and its TCRdb copy is limited to in-frame clones, with some not included. The repertoire holds tens of thousands of clones, with approximately 7.6% as singletons. Sequencing was done on a sample of PBMCs. These receptors originate from a man aged 50-59 years in good health and CMV-seronegative. Each CDR3 is given with its conserved first and last residue. A D gene is named only where the DNA matches it firmly. Clone size is given for some rows only: seen once, a few or many times, or a class if the clone is expanded.

V: TRBV6-1
D: TRBD1
J: TRBJ2-6
size: many
DNA: TGTGCCAGCAGTGGGACAGGATCGAGGCAGGGGGCATCTGGGGCCAACGTCCTGACTTTC
CDR3: CASSGTGSRQGASGANVLTF

V: TRBV19
D: TRBD1
J: TRBJ2-1
size: -
DNA: TGTGCCAGTAGTATCGATTTAGGGGGACAGGGGGCCTACAATGAGCAGTTCTTC
CDR3: CASSIDLGGQGAYNEQFF

V: TRBV11-2
D: -
J: TRBJ1-6
size: -
DNA: TGTGCCAGCAGCTTAGCAGGAGGGTCCAATTCACCCCTCCACTTT
CDR3: CASSLAGGSNSPLHF

V: TRBV5-8
D: -
J: TRBJ1-4
size: -
DNA: TGTGCCAGCAGCGGTCGACAGCCAACTAATGAAAAACTGTTTTTT
CDR3: CASSGRQPTNEKLFF

V: TRBV7-6
D: -
J: TRBJ2-7
size: few
DNA: TGTGCCAGCAGCCCAGAGGGCACGTACGAGCAGTACTTC
CDR3: CASSPEGTYEQYF

V: TRBV7-6
D: -
J: TRBJ2-7
size: -
DNA: TGTGCCAGCAGCTTAGAAGTCAGTTCCTACGAGCAGTACTTC
CDR3: CASSLEVSSYEQYF

V: TRBV13
D: TRBD1
J: TRBJ2-7
size: few
DNA: TGTGCCAGCAGCTCTACCGGGACAGGGTTTTACGAGCAGTACTTC
CDR3: CASSSTGTGFYEQYF

V: TRBV7-9
D: TRBD1
J: TRBJ2-1
size: few
DNA: TGTGCCAGCAGCTCCAGGGACAGGGGGATGGATGGTGAGCAGTTCTTC
CDR3: CASSSRDRGMDGEQFF

V: TRBV27
D: -
J: TRBJ2-7
size: -
DNA: TGTGCCAGCAGTTTATCTTTCCGGGGGGCGGCCTACGAGCAGTACTTC
CDR3: CASSLSFRGAAYEQYF

V: TRBV27
D: -
J: TRBJ2-6
size: few
DNA: TGTGCCAGCAGTTTAGCTCAGTTCTCTGGGGCCAACGTCCTGACTTTC
CDR3: CASSLAQFSGANVLTF

V: TRBV16
D: -
J: TRBJ2-7
size: -
DNA: TGTGCCAGCAGCCCTCAGGGGCATGGCGAGCAGTACTTC
CDR3: CASSPQGHGEQYF

V: TRBV7-2
D: TRBD1
J: TRBJ1-4
size: -
DNA: TGTGCCAGCAGCGCCCCCGGGACAGGCAATGAAAAACTGTTTTTT
CDR3: CASSAPGTGNEKLFF

V: TRBV9
D: TRBD1
J: TRBJ1-1
size: -
DNA: TGTGCCAGCAGCGTAGGGACGGGGACAGGGAAGGCTGAAGCTTTCTTT
CDR3: CASSVGTGTGKAEAFF

V: TRBV6-5
D: TRBD1
J: TRBJ1-2
size: -
DNA: TGTGCCAGCAGTGTTGGACAGGGGGTAAACTATGGCTACACCTTC
CDR3: CASSVGQGVNYGYTF

V: TRBV9
D: -
J: TRBJ2-2
size: few
DNA: TGTGCCAGCAGCGCCGAGCAGGGGCGCGGTGGCACCGGGGAGCTGTTTTTT
CDR3: CASSAEQGRGGTGELFF

V: TRBV29-1
D: -
J: TRBJ2-5
size: few
DNA: TGCAGCGTTCGGGGACTTTTGTACCAAGAGACCCAGTACTTC
CDR3: CSVRGLLYQETQYF

V: TRBV15
D: -
J: TRBJ1-1
size: many
DNA: TGTGCCACCAGCACCTGGGGACATGTGGACACTGAAGCTTTCTTT
CDR3: CATSTWGHVDTEAFF

V: TRBV7-3
D: -
J: TRBJ2-6
size: once
DNA: TGTGCCAGCAGCAACACCGGTAGCCCTGGGGCCAACGTCCTGACTTTC
CDR3: CASSNTGSPGANVLTF

V: TRBV6-5
D: -
J: TRBJ2-3
size: few
DNA: TGTGCCAGCAGTTACTCGATTTCCGAGCCCGGGACGCAGTATTTT
CDR3: CASSYSISEPGTQYF

V: TRBV7-8
D: TRBD1
J: TRBJ2-7
size: -
DNA: TGTGCCAGCAGCTGGACAGGGAACGAGCAGTACTTC
CDR3: CASSWTGNEQYF

V: TRBV5-4
D: TRBD1
J: TRBJ1-1
size: few
DNA: TGTGCCAGCAGCCAGGACAGGGGGACTGAAGCTTTCTTT
CDR3: CASSQDRGTEAFF

V: TRBV5-1
D: TRBD1
J: TRBJ1-6
size: few
DNA: TGCGCCAGCAGCGAAGGGACAGGGAGGGATTCACCCCTCCACTTT
CDR3: CASSEGTGRDSPLHF

V: TRBV28
D: -
J: TRBJ1-2
size: -
DNA: TGTGCCAGCATCCCGGGGGGGGCTGGAGGGCTAAACTATGGCTACACCTTC
CDR3: CASIPGGAGGLNYGYTF

V: TRBV18
D: -
J: TRBJ2-1
size: -
DNA: TGTGCCAGCTCACCACCCCCCAAGCCCGGGAATGAGCAGTTCTTC
CDR3: CASSPPPKPGNEQFF

V: TRBV5-1
D: -
J: TRBJ1-4
size: -
DNA: TGCGCCAGCAGCTTGGATAAGGGGAATGAAAAACTGTTTTTT
CDR3: CASSLDKGNEKLFF

V: TRBV5-1
D: TRBD1
J: TRBJ2-2
size: -
DNA: TGCGCCAGCAGCTTGTTGGGGACAGGGGGTACCGGGGAGCTGTTTTTT
CDR3: CASSLLGTGGTGELFF

V: TRBV5-4
D: -
J: TRBJ2-7
size: few
DNA: TGTGCCAGCAGCCCAAGGGGGGGTCTATCCTACGAGCAGTACTTC
CDR3: CASSPRGGLSYEQYF

V: TRBV19
D: TRBD2
J: TRBJ2-5
size: few
DNA: TGTGCCAGTAGCCCTCTAGCGGCGGCCCAAGAGACCCAGTACTTC
CDR3: CASSPLAAAQETQYF

V: TRBV10-2
D: -
J: TRBJ2-7
size: -
DNA: TGCGCCAGCAGGTTGGCAGGCCTTTTCTACGAGCAGTACTTC
CDR3: CASRLAGLFYEQYF

V: TRBV11-3
D: TRBD1
J: TRBJ1-5
size: -
DNA: TGTGCCAGCAGCGAACCCGGGACAGGGGGCTCCTATAGCAATCAGCCCCAGCATTTT
CDR3: CASSEPGTGGSYSNQPQHF

V: TRBV7-6
D: TRBD1
J: TRBJ1-2
size: -
DNA: TGTGCCAGCAGCTTAGTCGGAGGGACAGGGGGCGGATCCGGTGGCTACACCTTC
CDR3: CASSLVGGTGGGSGGYTF

V: TRBV6-1
D: -
J: TRBJ1-2
size: many
DNA: TGTGCCAGCAGTGAAGTGTCGGGGGGCTATGGCTACACCTTC
CDR3: CASSEVSGGYGYTF

V: TRBV19
D: TRBD1
J: TRBJ2-5
size: -
DNA: TGTGCCAGTAGAGACAGGGGTCAGGAGACCCAGTACTTC
CDR3: CASRDRGQETQYF

V: TRBV29-1
D: TRBD1
J: TRBJ1-1
size: -
DNA: TGCAGCTACCTCGGACAGGTGAACACTGAAGCTTTCTTT
CDR3: CSYLGQVNTEAFF

V: TRBV6-1
D: -
J: TRBJ1-3
size: -
DNA: TGTGCCAGCAGTGCGGGACATTCCGGAAACACCATATATTTT
CDR3: CASSAGHSGNTIYF

V: TRBV6-1
D: TRBD1
J: TRBJ1-2
size: few
DNA: TGTGCCAGCAGTGAAGGGGACAGCTGGTCTGGCTATACCTTC
CDR3: CASSEGDSWSGYTF

V: TRBV7-2
D: TRBD2
J: TRBJ2-5
size: -
DNA: TGTGCCAGCAGCTTAGTAGCGGGACTACAAGAGACCCAGTACTTC
CDR3: CASSLVAGLQETQYF

V: TRBV6-6
D: -
J: TRBJ2-7
size: few
DNA: TGTGCCAGCAGCTCGACCCGGGGGGAGCAGTACTTC
CDR3: CASSSTRGEQYF

V: TRBV5-6
D: TRBD1
J: TRBJ1-2
size: few
DNA: TGTGCCAGCAGTTGGGACAGGAGCTATGGCTACACCTTC
CDR3: CASSWDRSYGYTF

V: TRBV7-9
D: -
J: TRBJ1-1
size: few
DNA: TGTGCCAGCAGCTTAATCCAGGGAGGCGCTGAAGCTTTCTTT
CDR3: CASSLIQGGAEAFF

V: TRBV6-1
D: -
J: TRBJ1-5
size: few
DNA: TGTGCCAGCAGTGGAGGAAATCAGCCCCAGCATTTT
CDR3: CASSGGNQPQHF

V: TRBV28
D: -
J: TRBJ1-5
size: few
DNA: TGTGCCAGCAGTTTGGGGGCAGTAGACCAGCCCCAGCATTTT
CDR3: CASSLGAVDQPQHF

V: TRBV4-1
D: -
J: TRBJ1-3
size: -
DNA: TGCGCCAGCAGCCCTATAGGGGCTGGGAGGAGTTACACCATATATTTT
CDR3: CASSPIGAGRSYTIYF

V: TRBV28
D: -
J: TRBJ2-2
size: -
DNA: TGTGCCAGCAGCCCCTCAGTAAAGGGGGAGCTGTTTTTT
CDR3: CASSPSVKGELFF

V: TRBV6-1
D: -
J: TRBJ2-3
size: few
DNA: TGTGCCAGCAGTGGTGGGGGGATCTATGGCACAGATACGCAGTATTTT
CDR3: CASSGGGIYGTDTQYF

V: TRBV6-1
D: TRBD1
J: TRBJ1-5
size: -
DNA: TGTGCCAGCAGTGAAATGACAGGGAGCAATCAGCCCCAGCATTTT
CDR3: CASSEMTGSNQPQHF